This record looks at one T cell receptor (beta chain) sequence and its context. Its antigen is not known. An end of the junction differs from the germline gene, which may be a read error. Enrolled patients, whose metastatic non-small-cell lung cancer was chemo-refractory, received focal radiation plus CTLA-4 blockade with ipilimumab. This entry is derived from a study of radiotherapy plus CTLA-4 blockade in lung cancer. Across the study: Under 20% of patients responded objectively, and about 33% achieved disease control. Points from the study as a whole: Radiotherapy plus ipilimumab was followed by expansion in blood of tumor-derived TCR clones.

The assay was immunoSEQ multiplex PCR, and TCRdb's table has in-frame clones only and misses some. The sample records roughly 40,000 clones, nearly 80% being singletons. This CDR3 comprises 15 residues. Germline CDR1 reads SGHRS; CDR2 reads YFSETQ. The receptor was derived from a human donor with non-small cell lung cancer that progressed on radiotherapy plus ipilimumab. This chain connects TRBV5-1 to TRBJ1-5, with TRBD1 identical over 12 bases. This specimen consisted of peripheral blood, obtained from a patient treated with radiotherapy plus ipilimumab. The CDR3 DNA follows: TGCGCCAGCAGTCGGGGGACAGGGGGCAACCAGCCCCAGCATTTT. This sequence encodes CASSRGTGGNQPQHF. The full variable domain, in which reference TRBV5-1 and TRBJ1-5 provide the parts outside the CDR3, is KAGVTQTPRYLIKTRGQQVTLSCSPISGHRSVSWYQQTPGQGLQFLFEYFSETQRNKGNFPGRFSGRQFSNSRSEMNVSTLELGDSALYLCASSRGTGGNQPQHFGDGTRLSIL.